Listed below are T cell receptor beta chains from one sample, sequenced in a study of shared clonotypes between healthy human individuals. TCRdb keeps only in-frame clones here, not all; method: immunoSEQ multiplex PCR. Among 700,000 or so clones, about three quarters were seen once, and the ten largest hold less than 2%. The sample comprised memory CD4+ T cells sorted from blood. The receptors come from a woman under 40 in good health. The conserved cysteine and the conserved F or W are not part of the CDR3 here. Each record gives: V gene, CDR3 protein.

TRBV11-2 ASSLRLAGIYNEQF
TRBV11-2 ASSFSGEQY
TRBV28 ASSPRTLYGYT
TRBV5-6 ASSRGAFYEQY
TRBV4-1 ASSGRRGEQY
TRBV19 ASSMGQGVGTNIQY
TRBV28 ATTGQIQETQY
TRBV7-2 ASNAGLAVDEQF
TRBV4-2 ASSQGGIEAF
TRBV15 ATSRSLGRGLSYEQY
TRBV18 ASSQRQGNYGYT
TRBV29-1 SVKGPAPGDTQY
TRBV5-1 ASSLVNSHEQF